The 30 T cell receptor beta chains given below trace back to one sample, sequenced in a study of shared clonotypes between healthy human individuals. Produced via immunoSEQ multiplex PCR; TCRdb's table is partial and in-frame only. The table includes about 580,000 clones, roughly 98% detected once. Naive CD8 cells were CD45RO-negative, positively selected for CCR7, excluding terminally differentiated effector memory CD45RA+ cells. The sequenced sample was naive CD8+ T cells sorted from blood. Receptor source: a man aged 25 to 40 in good health.

The chain carries TRBV9 and TRBJ2-1; 9 bases line up with TRBD2. The CDR3 loop spans 14 amino acids. Germline V gene sequence: CDR1 SGDLS, CDR2 YYNGEE. The V gene end was trimmed by 0 bases and the J gene end by 7 bases; junction bases not matched to a gene: 2. CDR3 nucleotides: TGTGCCAGCAGCGTAGGTGCGGGAGGGAATGAGCAGTTCTTC. Its protein product is CASSVGAGGNEQFF.

The V gene is TRBV7-8, the J gene TRBJ2-7, with D maybe TRBD2 (5 bases). Germline V gene lookup returns CDR1 SGHVS and CDR2 FQNEAQ. The CDR3 extends over 13 amino acids. With 5 bases removed from V and 3 bases from J, the gap between germline ends came to 11 bases. CDR3 residues: CASSQDSFYEQYF. CDR3 bases: TGTGCCAGCAGCCAGGACTCATTCTACGAGCAGTACTTC.

The chain is built from TRBV15 and TRBJ1-3; TRBD1 agrees at 7 bases. Germline V CDR1 and CDR2: LNHNV, YYDKDF (reference sequence). Trimming took 1 base from V and 1 from J; bases not matched to a gene: 1. The CDR3 has 15 residues. The CDR3, as DNA: TGTGCCACCAGCAGAGGGGGACAGTCTGGAAACACCATATATTTT. Translated, it gives CATSRGGQSGNTIYF.

About this clone itself: At the DNA level, this CDR3 is encoded by other sequences in the same sample as well. The chain couples TRBV7-6 to TRBJ2-2; no reliable D call. CDR1 and CDR2 from the germline V gene are SGHVS and FNYEAQ. The CDR3 consists of 13 residues. Deletions cut 1 base from V and 4 bases from J, with 4 bases between. The chain's CDR3 is CASSLGGTGELFF. The CDR3 coding sequence is TGTGCCAGCAGCTTAGGAGGCACCGGGGAGCTGTTTTTT. Based on the CDR3 plus reference TRBV7-6 and TRBJ2-2, the full variable domain is GAGVSQSPRYKVTKRGQDVALRCDPISGHVSLYWYRQALGQGPEFLTYFNYEAQQDKSGLPNDRFSAERPEGSISTLTIQRTEQRDSAMYRCASSLGGTGELFFGEGSRLTVL.

V gene TRBV4-2 combines with J gene TRBJ2-1; no clear D gene. From germline, CDR1 is LGHNA and CDR2 YNFKEQ. The CDR3 is made up of 14 amino acids. V was shortened by 0 bases and J by 6 bases, with 9 bases between the two germline ends. The CDR3 region is CASSQEVSANEQFF. CDR3 DNA sequence: TGTGCCAGCAGCCAAGAGGTTTCAGCCAATGAGCAGTTCTTC.

This chain joins TRBV7-3 and TRBJ2-7, with no clear D. V was trimmed by 8 bases and J by 1 base, leaving 12 bases between them. This CDR3 has 13 amino acids. Germline V gene lookup returns CDR1 SGHTA and CDR2 FQGTGA. The CDR3 DNA is TGTGCCAGCGCTAGGGCTCCATCCTACGAGCAGTACTTC. Translating it yields CASARAPSYEQYF.

Only one count was recorded for this clone. This chain joins TRBV23-1 and TRBJ2-7, with D perhaps TRBD1 (6 bases). TRBV23-1 is placed among ORFs of uncertain function. V shed 2 bases and J shed 3 bases, with 20 bases lying between them. This CDR3 is built from 17 residues. CDR3 sequence reads: CASSQECPGHENYEQYF. The CDR3, as DNA: TGCGCCAGCAGTCAAGAATGCCCGGGACATGAAAACTACGAGCAGTACTTC.

The J gene is TRBJ1-2, the V gene TRBV7-9; unclear D gene. V was clipped by 1 base and J by 7 bases, with 7 bases between them. Germline assignment: CDR1 SEHNR and CDR2 FQNEAQ (reference sequence). The length of the CDR3 is 12 residues. For the CDR3, the DNA is TGTGCCAGCAGCTTAGGCGTCTCTGGCTACACCTTC. Its protein product is CASSLGVSGYTF.

The chain has TRBV20-1 and TRBJ2-1; D gene ambiguous. Germline V gene lookup returns CDR1 DFQATT and CDR2 SNEGSKA (reference sequence). The CDR3 spans 10 residues. V was clipped by 4 bases and J by 4 bases, with 2 bases between them. CDR3 sequence reads: CSATYNEQFF. The CDR3 DNA sequence: TGCAGTGCTACATACAATGAGCAGTTCTTC.

This clone was seen once. The chain combines TRBV27 with TRBJ2-7; D ambiguous. The CDR3 is 10 residues long. Germline lookup yields CDR1 MNHEY and CDR2 SMNVEV (reference sequence). The germline V and J ends were trimmed by 8 bases and 5 bases, with 7 bases remaining between them. DNA of the CDR3: TGTGCCAGCGGAGAGCACGAGCAGTACTTC. Translated: CASGEHEQYF.

The chain uses TRBV27 and TRBJ1-5; no reliable D call. The CDR3 is 11 amino acids. Looked up from germline, CDR1 is MNHEY and CDR2 is SMNVEV (reference sequence). The ends were cut back, 7 bases at V and 4 bases at J, with 5 bases in the middle. The CDR3 protein is CASMGNQPQHF. The CDR3 DNA reads as TGTGCCAGCATGGGGAATCAGCCCCAGCATTTT.

J is TRBJ2-1 and V is TRBV16, with D unclear. In germline, CDR1 is KGHSY, CDR2 FQNENV. The V end was cut by 6 bases, the J end by 15 bases, with 21 bases between. This CDR3 region has 13 residues. The CDR3 DNA reads TGTGCCAGCAGTTACGAACGCGGACCCCGTCCGTTCTTC. This gives the protein CASSYERGPRPFF.

The V and J genes are TRBV13 and TRBJ1-1; 10 bases agree with TRBD1. V shed 4 bases, J shed 9 bases, and the junction held 14 bases outside the gene matches. This CDR3 has 16 residues. Germline V CDR1 and CDR2: PRHDT, FYEKMQ (reference sequence). CDR3 in amino acids: CASSSPRQGAPPKAFF. The CDR3 DNA is TGTGCCAGCAGCTCCCCTAGACAGGGGGCGCCCCCAAAAGCTTTCTTT.

The gene calls are TRBV15 and TRBJ2-2; 9 nucleotides agree with TRBD2. J lost 4 bases, V lost 3 bases, and 3 bases had no gene match. Looked up from germline, CDR1 is LNHNV and CDR2 is YYDKDF (reference sequence). This CDR3 is built from 15 residues. The CDR3 reads CATSRGTSPTGELFF. DNA of the CDR3: TGTGCCACCAGCAGGGGGACTAGCCCCACCGGGGAGCTGTTTTTT.

This CDR3 reads CASSFRVLGTEAFF. The DNA of the CDR3 is TGCGCCAGCAGCTTCAGGGTGTTGGGCACTGAAGCTTTCTTT. The rearrangement links TRBV5-1 to TRBJ1-1; possible D gene TRBD1, 5 bases. Germline CDR1 and CDR2: SGHRS and YFSETQ. This CDR3 region has 14 residues. Trimming left V 2 bases short and J 4 bases short, with 12 bases between.

The V call is TRBV27, the J call TRBJ1-1; TRBD1 matches at 7 bases. CDR3 length: 14 residues. Germline CDR1 and CDR2: MNHEY and SMNVEV (reference sequence). After removal of 2 bases from V and 5 bases from J, the junction contained 5 bases not matched to a gene. CDR3 DNA: TGTGCCAGCAGTTTAGCAGGGGGTACGACTGAAGCTTTCTTT. Amino acids: CASSLAGGTTEAFF.

The rearrangement links TRBV11-2 to TRBJ2-7; D is ambiguous. Germline V lookup: CDR1 SGHAT, CDR2 FQNNGV. Trimming stripped 4 bases from V and 0 bases from J, with 13 bases between. There are 15 residues in the CDR3. In nucleotides, the CDR3 is TGTGCCAGCAGCTACCCCGGTGCTGCCTCCTACGAGCAGTACTTC. Translating it yields CASSYPGAASYEQYF.

The chain recombines TRBV5-4 with TRBJ2-2, with 9 bases that match TRBD1. CDR3 length: 13 residues. V shed 9 bases and J 6 bases; nucleotides not matched to a gene: 6. In germline, CDR1 is SGHNT, CDR2 YYREEE (reference sequence). CDR3 protein: CATDRGGSGELFF. Written as DNA, the CDR3 is TGTGCCACGGACAGGGGAGGGTCCGGGGAGCTGTTTTTT. The whole variable domain, filled in from reference TRBV5-4 and TRBJ2-2, reads ETGVTQSPTHLIKTRGQQVTLRCSSQSGHNTVSWYQQALGQGPQFIFQYYREEENGRGNFPPRFSGLQFPNYSSELNVNALELDDSALYLCATDRGGSGELFFGEGSRLTVL.

This rearrangement joins TRBV6-6 to TRBJ2-3, with 11 bases matching TRBD2. This CDR3 comprises 16 residues. Germline V lookup: CDR1 MNHNY, CDR2 SVGAGI (reference sequence). V shed 6 bases, J shed 0 bases, and the junction held 5 bases outside the gene matches. In nucleotides, the CDR3 is TGTGCCAGCAGCCCTGGGACTAGCGGTAGCACAGATACGCAGTATTTT. Translating gives CASSPGTSGSTDTQYF.

The V call is TRBV7-3, the J call TRBJ2-3, with D tentatively TRBD1 or TRBD2 (6 bases each). Trimming left V 5 bases short and J 6 bases short, with 12 bases between. Germline V gene lookup returns CDR1 SGHTA and CDR2 FQGTGA. The CDR3 sequence is 13 residues long. The DNA for the CDR3 is TGTGCCAGCAGCCTAGGGGGGTTGGATACGCAGTATTTT. Protein product: CASSLGGLDTQYF. The whole variable domain, remainder taken from reference TRBV7-3 and TRBJ2-3, is GAGVSQTPSNKVTEKGKYVELRCDPISGHTALYWYRQSLGQGPEFLIYFQGTGAADDSGLPNDRFFAVRPEGSVSTLKIQRTERGDSAVYLCASSLGGLDTQYFGPGTRLTVL.

CDR3 sequence reads: CASSKLDRGLETQYF. The CDR3 nucleotides read TGTGCCAGTAGTAAACTCGACAGGGGTTTAGAGACCCAGTACTTC. The J gene is TRBJ2-5, the V gene TRBV19; 8 bases align to TRBD1. With V trimmed by 4 bases and J by 4 bases, 8 bases remained unmatched. The CDR3 has 15 residues. The germline V gene encodes CDR1 LNHDA and CDR2 SQIVND (reference sequence). The whole variable domain, remainder taken from reference TRBV19 and TRBJ2-5, is DGGITQSPKYLFRKEGQNVTLSCEQNLNHDAMYWYRQDPGQGLRLIYYSQIVNDFQKGDIAEGYSVSREKKESFPLTVTSAQKNPTAFYLCASSKLDRGLETQYFGPGTRLLVL.

The rearrangement links TRBV18 to TRBJ2-7; D perhaps matches TRBD2 (6 bases). This CDR3 comprises 16 residues. The germline V gene has CDR1 KGHSH and CDR2 LQKENI. V gave up 0 bases and J gave up 3 bases, with 15 bases separating them. The CDR3 sequence: CASSPPSGTSNYEQYF. The CDR3, as DNA: TGTGCCAGCTCACCACCGTCAGGTACTAGCAACTACGAGCAGTACTTC.

CDR3 nucleotide sequence: TGTGCCACCAGCAGAGATGGGGGGCCCACAGATACGCAGTATTTT. It encodes CATSRDGGPTDTQYF. J is TRBJ2-3 and V is TRBV15, with D perhaps TRBD1 or TRBD2 (6 bases each). Germline V gene lookup returns CDR1 LNHNV and CDR2 YYDKDF (reference sequence). Between the trimmed V and J ends, which lost 0 bases and 2 bases, there was a span of 9 bases. This CDR3 is built from 15 residues.

This clone was seen only a few times. The chain has TRBV18 and TRBJ2-7; a weak D match, TRBD1 (6 bases). Trimming left V 5 bases short and J 3 bases short, with 14 bases between. The CDR3 is 14 residues long. Germline V gives CDR1 KGHSH, CDR2 LQKENI. CDR3: CASSTTGLHYEQYF. The CDR3 DNA reads as TGTGCCAGCTCAACCACAGGGCTTCACTACGAGCAGTACTTC.

About this clone itself: Mismatch with germline at one junction end may stem from a read error. The J gene is TRBJ1-2, the V gene TRBV9; D is ambiguous. Germline values: CDR1 SGDLS, CDR2 YYNGEE. The CDR3 covers 10 residues. Written as DNA, the CDR3 is TGTGCCAGCAGCGGCAAGGTCGGGATCTTC. Residues: CASSGKVGIF.

This chain joins TRBV27 and TRBJ2-1, with a weak D call TRBD2 (6 bases). CDR3 length equals 15 residues. CDR1 and CDR2 (germline): MNHEY, SMNVEV (reference sequence). Trimming took 3 bases from V and 0 from J, leaving 9 bases between them. The CDR3 is CASSLGEVSYNEQFF. DNA of the CDR3: TGTGCCAGCAGTTTGGGGGAGGTCTCCTACAATGAGCAGTTCTTC.

The rearrangement uses TRBV5-1 and TRBJ1-4; 8 positions agree with TRBD1. The V segment lost 0 bases and the J segment 8 bases; nucleotides outside the gene matches: 6. The CDR3 totals 15 residues. Germline CDR1 is SGHRS and CDR2 is YFSETQ. The CDR3 loop reads CASSLGQGAREKLFF. The CDR3 DNA follows: TGCGCCAGCAGCTTGGGGCAGGGGGCGCGGGAAAAACTGTTTTTT.

V gene TRBV7-9 combines with J gene TRBJ2-1; D is ambiguous. This CDR3 has 15 residues. Trimming cost V 6 bases and J 3 bases, with 15 bases left between them. Germline V gene data show CDR1 as SEHNR and CDR2 as FQNEAQ (reference sequence). The CDR3 here is CASSFSEGNYNEQFF. The CDR3 DNA reads TGTGCCAGCAGTTTCAGCGAAGGGAACTACAATGAGCAGTTCTTC.

This chain links TRBV11-3 with TRBJ2-2; the D is unclear. The CDR3 has 14 amino acids. The germline V gene encodes CDR1 SGHNT and CDR2 YENEEA. V dropped 2 bases and J dropped 2 bases, with 6 bases sitting between them. CDR3 coding DNA: TGTGCCAGCAGCTTAATGGATAACACCGGGGAGCTGTTTTTT. Its protein is CASSLMDNTGELFF.

The chain combines TRBV6-1 with TRBJ2-2, with D perhaps matching TRBD1 (5 bases). Germline values: CDR1 MNHNS, CDR2 SASEGT. This CDR3 is 14 amino acids long. Trimming cost V 5 bases and J 4 bases, with 11 bases left between them. Here the CDR3 DNA reads TGTGCCAGCAGTAAGGGGCAGTTCACCGGGGAGCTGTTTTTT. This sequence encodes CASSKGQFTGELFF.